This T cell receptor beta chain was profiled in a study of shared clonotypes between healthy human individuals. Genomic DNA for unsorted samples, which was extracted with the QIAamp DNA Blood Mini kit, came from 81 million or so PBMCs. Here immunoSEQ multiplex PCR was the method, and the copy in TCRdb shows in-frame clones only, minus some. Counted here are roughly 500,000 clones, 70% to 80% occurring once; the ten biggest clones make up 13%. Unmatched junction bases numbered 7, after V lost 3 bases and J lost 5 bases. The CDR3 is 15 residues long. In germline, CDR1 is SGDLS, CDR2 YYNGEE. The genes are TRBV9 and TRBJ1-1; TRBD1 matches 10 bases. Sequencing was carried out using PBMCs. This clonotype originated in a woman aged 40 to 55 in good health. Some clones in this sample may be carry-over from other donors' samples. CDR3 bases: TGTGCCAGCAGCGGACGGACAGGGGGGAGGACTGAAGCTTTCTTT. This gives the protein CASSGRTGGRTEAFF.